One and the same sample provided the 26 T cell receptor beta chains below, sequenced in a study of blood T cell repertoires in COVID-19. The repertoire was sequenced with immunoSEQ multiplex PCR; TCRdb's copy has only in-frame clones and lacks some. The data show some 380,000 clones, about 90% seen once. What was sequenced was PBMCs or T cells enriched from blood (not recorded which). These receptor sequences come from a man aged 25 to 45 who had recovered from COVID-19.

The V and J genes are TRBV5-1 and TRBJ2-1; D is possibly TRBD1 (6 bases). Trimming cost V 4 bases and J 0 bases, with 11 bases left between them. This CDR3 has 15 amino acids. Germline V gene sequence: CDR1 SGHRS, CDR2 YFSETQ. The CDR3 coding sequence is TGCGCCAGCAGCCCTCGGACAGCCTCCTACAATGAGCAGTTCTTC. Protein: CASSPRTASYNEQFF.

The chain joins TRBV4-3 to TRBJ2-7, with TRBD2 matching 10 bases. With 0 bases clipped from V and 2 bases from J, the junction kept 10 bases outside the gene matches. The length of the CDR3 is 18 residues. Per the germline V gene, CDR1 is LGHNA and CDR2 is YSLEER. The CDR3 protein is CASSQEPLRAGGTYEQYF. CDR3 coding DNA: TGCGCCAGCAGCCAAGAGCCCCTGAGAGCGGGGGGGACCTACGAGCAGTACTTC.

The chain couples TRBV30 to TRBJ2-1, with TRBD2 matching 10 bases. Germline CDR1 reads GTSNPN; CDR2 reads SVGIG (reference sequence). The ends lost 7 bases at V and 3 bases at J; junction bases unmatched: 6. The CDR3 sequence is 14 residues long. CDR3 bases: TGTGCCTCTTTAGCGGGGGGTTACTACAATGAGCAGTTCTTC. Translating it yields CASLAGGYYNEQFF.

The rearrangement uses TRBV23-1 and TRBJ2-5; 10 bases agree with TRBD1. TRBV23-1 is placed among ORFs of uncertain function. There are 17 residues in the CDR3. The J segment lost 5 bases and the V segment lost 2 bases, leaving 11 bases of the junction unmatched. The CDR3 sequence is CASSQATLGQGKETQYF. The CDR3 DNA reads TGCGCCAGCAGTCAAGCGACTCTGGGACAGGGGAAGGAGACCCAGTACTTC.

CDR3 sequence (DNA): TGCAGCTTTTCCGAGACTAGTCTCTACGAGCAGTACTTC. Translation gives CSFSETSLYEQYF. V gene TRBV29-1 combines with J gene TRBJ2-7; maybe TRBD2 (6 bases). The CDR3 length is 13 residues. V lost 8 bases, J lost 3 bases, and 17 bases lay in between. Looked up from germline, CDR1 is SQVTM and CDR2 is ANQGSEA.

The J gene is TRBJ1-2, the V gene TRBV19; TRBD1 matches at 9 bases. J lost 8 bases, V lost 6 bases, and 13 bases had no gene match. The CDR3 is made up of 15 amino acids. Germline CDR1 is LNHDA and CDR2 is SQIVND (reference sequence). The CDR3 region is CASRSGTGSVRGYTF. Written as DNA, the CDR3 is TGTGCCAGTAGATCCGGGACAGGGAGTGTCAGGGGCTACACCTTC.

This clone was counted once. The chain combines TRBV6-1 with TRBJ1-5; D gene unclear. This CDR3 is 15 amino acids long. Trimming took off 2 bases at V and 6 bases at J, with 14 bases between the two ends. CDR1 and CDR2 from the germline V gene are MNHNS and SASEGT. The CDR3 region is CASSEWEGWGQPQHF. CDR3 in DNA: TGTGCCAGCAGTGAATGGGAGGGTTGGGGTCAGCCCCAGCATTTT.

The chain links TRBV7-8 to TRBJ1-1; D unresolved. Per germline, CDR1 SGHVS and CDR2 FQNEAQ. The CDR3 runs to 13 residues. V shed 6 bases and J shed 1 base, with 9 bases lying between them. This CDR3 is CASSYDKNTEAFF. Written as DNA, the CDR3 is TGTGCCAGCAGTTACGACAAGAACACTGAAGCTTTCTTT.

The V call is TRBV4-1, the J call TRBJ1-6, with D hard to call. V was shortened by 1 base and J by 8 bases, with 9 bases between the two germline ends. Germline assignment: CDR1 MGHRA and CDR2 YSYEKL. This CDR3 comprises 14 residues. The CDR3 DNA reads TGCGCCAGCAGCCAAGGAGGGATTTATTCACCCCTCCACTTT. It codes for CASSQGGIYSPLHF.

The chain employs TRBV7-9 and TRBJ1-2, with 9 bases aligning to TRBD1. The length of the CDR3 is 17 residues. The V gene's germline CDR1 is SEHNR and CDR2 FQNEAQ (reference sequence). J gave up 1 base and V 5 bases, and 11 bases lay outside the gene matches. The CDR3 DNA follows: TGTGCCAGCAGCCGCTCCGTCACAGGGGGCGATAACTATGGCTACACCTTC. Its translation is CASSRSVTGGDNYGYTF.

The CDR3 loop reads CASSLGQGKTEAFF. The CDR3 coding sequence is TGCGCCAGCAGCTTGGGACAGGGAAAAACTGAAGCTTTCTTT. The V and J genes are TRBV5-1 and TRBJ1-1; 7 bases agree with TRBD1. The CDR3 length is 14 residues. Unmatched junction bases numbered 4, after V lost 0 bases and J lost 5 bases. CDR1 is SGHRS, CDR2 YFSETQ, per germline. The full variable domain, its missing parts supplied by reference TRBV5-1 and TRBJ1-1, is KAGVTQTPRYLIKTRGQQVTLSCSPISGHRSVSWYQQTPGQGLQFLFEYFSETQRNKGNFPGRFSGRQFSNSRSEMNVSTLELGDSALYLCASSLGQGKTEAFFGQGTRLTVV.

V is TRBV2 and J is TRBJ1-1; TRBD1 matches 10 bases. CDR3 length: 15 residues. Germline CDR1 reads SNHLY; CDR2 reads FYNNEI. The V gene end was trimmed by 3 bases and the J gene end by 3 bases; junction bases not matched to a gene: 4. CDR3 residues: CASSEGTGVDTEAFF. CDR3 sequence (DNA): TGTGCCAGCAGTGAGGGGACAGGGGTTGACACTGAAGCTTTCTTT.

The chain uses TRBV7-3 and TRBJ2-3; no reliable D call. Trimming cost V 4 bases and J 4 bases, with 6 bases left between them. The germline V gene has CDR1 SGHTA and CDR2 FQGTGA. The CDR3 is 12 residues long. In DNA form, the CDR3 reads TGTGCCAGCAGCTCCCAATCAGATACGCAGTATTTT. The encoded protein is CASSSQSDTQYF.

The chain combines TRBV6-5 with TRBJ1-5, with 7 bases aligning to TRBD1. The CDR3 is made up of 14 amino acids. Germline-derived CDR1 and CDR2 are MNHEY and SVGAGI. V was pared by 8 bases and J by 0 bases, with 4 bases of the junction left unmatched. This CDR3 reads CASQGEDSNQPQHF. The CDR3 nucleotides are TGTGCCAGCCAGGGGGAGGATAGCAATCAGCCCCAGCATTTT.

The chain recombines TRBV10-3 with TRBJ2-7; TRBD2 matches at 10 bases. The germline CDR1 and CDR2 sequences are ENHRY and SYGVKD. The CDR3 totals 16 residues. V gave up 0 bases and J gave up 4 bases; unmatched junction bases: 6. In DNA, the CDR3 is TGTGCCATCAGTGAGTCGAGCGGGGGGGCAGGGTACGAGCAGTACTTC. Translated, it gives CAISESSGGAGYEQYF.

The V gene is TRBV7-2, the J gene TRBJ1-1; possibly TRBD1 for D (5 bases). The CDR3 covers 14 residues. Germline CDR1 and CDR2: SGHTA and FQGNSA. V lost 5 bases to trimming and J lost 1 base, with 11 bases between them. CDR3 bases: TGTGCCAGCAGCCTACGGACACCGAACACTGAAGCTTTCTTT. Its protein product is CASSLRTPNTEAFF.

The chain links TRBV19 to TRBJ2-7, with D possibly matching TRBD1 (6 bases). Germline V gene lookup returns CDR1 LNHDA and CDR2 SQIVND (reference sequence). CDR3 length equals 11 residues. The V end lost 5 bases, the J end lost 6 bases, and 8 bases lay between the germline ends. This CDR3 is CASSSGAEQYF. CDR3 nucleotides: TGTGCCAGTAGTTCAGGGGCCGAGCAGTACTTC. Variable domain in full (rest from reference TRBV19 and TRBJ2-7): DGGITQSPKYLFRKEGQNVTLSCEQNLNHDAMYWYRQDPGQGLRLIYYSQIVNDFQKGDIAEGYSVSREKKESFPLTVTSAQKNPTAFYLCASSSGAEQYFGPGTRLTVT.

V gene TRBV29-1 combines with J gene TRBJ2-7; D perhaps matches TRBD2 (7 bases). This CDR3 has 14 residues. Trimming took off 1 base at V and 2 bases at J, with 12 bases between the two ends. From germline, CDR1 is SQVTM and CDR2 ANQGSEA. The CDR3 DNA reads TGCAGCGTTGAAGTGGGAGGGGGAACCTACGAGCAGTACTTC. It translates to CSVEVGGGTYEQYF.

The gene calls are TRBV6-1 and TRBJ1-2, with 12 bases fitting TRBD1. Trimming removed 3 bases from V and 4 bases from J; junction bases left unmatched: 9. The CDR3 spans 17 residues. Germline CDR1 and CDR2: MNHNS and SASEGT. The CDR3 DNA reads TGTGCCAGCAGTGACGGCGTGGGACAGGGGGCCCTCTATGGCTACACCTTC. Its protein product is CASSDGVGQGALYGYTF.

This chain uses TRBV11-2 with TRBJ1-1, with D perhaps TRBD1 (6 bases). CDR3 length: 13 residues. Germline V gene data show CDR1 as SGHAT and CDR2 as FQNNGV. Between the trimmed V and J ends, which lost 5 bases and 8 bases, there was a span of 15 bases. CDR3 DNA sequence: TGTGCCAGCAGCACCGGGACATCTCTGGAAGCTTTCTTT. Translating gives CASSTGTSLEAFF.

This CDR3 reads CSVHRVRNEQFF. The CDR3 DNA follows: TGCAGCGTTCACAGGGTTCGCAATGAGCAGTTCTTC. The V call is TRBV29-1, the J call TRBJ2-1; D is possibly TRBD1 (6 bases). The CDR3 is made up of 12 amino acids. Germline V CDR1 and CDR2: SQVTM, ANQGSEA. V lost 5 bases and J 6 bases, leaving 11 bases between the germline ends.

The rearrangement uses TRBV11-2 and TRBJ1-2; maybe TRBD1 (6 bases). This CDR3 comprises 14 residues. V was cut by 5 bases and J by 8 bases, with 18 bases left in between. Germline lookup yields CDR1 SGHAT and CDR2 FQNNGV. CDR3 in amino acids: CASSTREGGGGYTF. The CDR3 DNA is TGTGCCAGCAGCACCAGGGAGGGGGGAGGCGGCTACACCTTC.

The V call is TRBV5-1, the J call TRBJ2-1; 13 nucleotides agree with TRBD2. Germline assignment: CDR1 SGHRS and CDR2 YFSETQ. The CDR3 is made up of 17 amino acids. The trim removed 0 bases at V and 1 base at J, leaving 1 base unmatched. CDR3 in DNA: TGCGCCAGCAGCTTGGGGACTAGCGGGGGTTCCTACAATGAGCAGTTCTTC. Translation: CASSLGTSGGSYNEQFF.

The V gene is TRBV7-9, the J gene TRBJ1-1, with D possibly matching TRBD1 (6 bases). Trimming pared 3 bases from V and 3 bases from J, leaving 17 bases between. The CDR3 contains 16 residues. CDR1 is SEHNR, CDR2 FQNEAQ, per germline (reference sequence). The CDR3 DNA sequence: TGTGCCAGCAGCTTGGGGACAACAGGGTATGACACTGAAGCTTTCTTT. It translates to CASSLGTTGYDTEAFF. The entire variable domain, with the rest obtained from reference TRBV7-9 and TRBJ1-1, is as follows: DTGVSQNPRHKITKRGQNVTFRCDPISEHNRLYWYRQTLGQGPEFLTYFQNEAQLEKSRLLSDRFSAERPKGSFSTLEIQRTEQGDSAMYLCASSLGTTGYDTEAFFGQGTRLTVV.

The rearrangement joins TRBV3-1 (or the pseudogene TRBV3-2) to TRBJ2-7; TRBD1 agrees at 8 bases. J lost 4 bases, V lost 1 base, and 6 bases had no gene match. The CDR3 runs to 15 residues. The V gene's germline CDR1 is LGHDT and CDR2 YNNKEL (reference sequence). In DNA form, the CDR3 reads TGTGCCAGCAGCCAAGCCTGGGACAGGAAATACGAGCAGTACTTC. It yields the protein CASSQAWDRKYEQYF.

CDR3 loop: CASSLESSSQGGRYTEAFF. The DNA of the CDR3 is TGTGCCAGCAGCTTAGAATCGAGTAGCCAGGGCGGGAGGTACACTGAAGCTTTCTTT. J is TRBJ1-1 and V is TRBV11-2; weak D call: TRBD1 (5 bases). Per germline, CDR1 SGHAT and CDR2 FQNNGV. V lost 0 bases and J 3 bases, leaving 23 bases between the germline ends. The CDR3 length is 19 residues.